The 22 T cell receptor beta chains presented below share a single source sample, sequenced in a study of technical replicates of blood from several donors. Data came from immunoSEQ multiplex PCR; TCRdb stores just in-frame clones and leaves some out. Of approximately 80,000 clones listed, roughly 98% are singletons. The specimen sequenced was T cells isolated from PBMCs. These receptors all come from a human donor in good health.

The chain is built from TRBV29-1 and TRBJ2-3; D call uncertain. The V gene lost 4 bases and the J gene lost 2 bases, with 10 bases spanning the gap. This CDR3 region has 13 residues. Germline CDR1 SQVTM, CDR2 ANQGSEA. CDR3 protein: CSVGVRHTDTQYF. CDR3 bases: TGCAGCGTTGGTGTCCGACACACAGATACGCAGTATTTT.

This chain joins TRBV25-1 and TRBJ1-4; D gene uncertain. The CDR3 extends over 14 amino acids. The V gene lost 5 bases and the J gene lost 5 bases, with 12 bases spanning the gap. From germline, CDR1 is MGHDK and CDR2 SYGVNS. CDR3 sequence: CASSLAGTNEKLFF. CDR3 bases: TGTGCCAGCAGTTTGGCAGGAACAAATGAAAAACTGTTTTTT. The full variable domain, completed using reference TRBV25-1 and TRBJ1-4, is EADIYQTPRYLVIGTGKKITLECSQTMGHDKMYWYQQDPGMELHLIHYSYGVNSTEKGDLSSESTVSRIRTEHFPLTLESARPSHTSQYLCASSLAGTNEKLFFGSGTQLSVL.

This chain links TRBV16 with TRBJ2-3; 13 bases line up with TRBD2. The CDR3 runs 19 residues. The J segment lost 3 bases and the V segment lost 2 bases, leaving 11 bases of the junction unmatched. Germline CDR1 reads KGHSY; CDR2 reads FQNENV. Here the CDR3 reads CASSQTGAGLAGVTDTQYF. Written as DNA, the CDR3 is TGTGCCAGCAGCCAAACCGGGGCCGGACTAGCGGGGGTTACAGATACGCAGTATTTT.

The J gene is TRBJ1-2, the V gene TRBV5-3; a possible D gene is TRBD1 (5 bases). TRBV5-3 is designated an ORF whose function remains uncertain. V lost 0 bases and J lost 6, with 15 bases in between. This CDR3 contains 15 residues. The CDR3 nucleotides read TGTGCCAGAAGCTTGGAGGCAGGGAATGCGAATGGCTACACCTTC. It codes for CARSLEAGNANGYTF.

The V call is TRBV28, the J call TRBJ2-7; the D gene is possibly TRBD1 (7 bases). CDR1 is MDHEN and CDR2 is SYDVKM in the germline V gene. This CDR3 region has 15 residues. Deletions cut 3 bases from V and 4 bases from J, with 16 bases between. The CDR3 coding sequence is TGTGCCAGCAGTTTCTCGGTGCAGGGGGGATACGAGCAGTACTTC. This translates into CASSFSVQGGYEQYF.

The rearrangement links TRBV6-5 to TRBJ1-2, with D possibly being TRBD1 (6 bases). Between the trimmed V and J ends, which lost 2 bases and 3 bases, there was a span of 10 bases. The V gene's germline CDR1 is MNHEY and CDR2 SVGAGI. This CDR3 is 14 amino acids long. The CDR3 sequence is CASSYRGAYYGYTF. The CDR3 DNA follows: TGTGCCAGCAGTTACCGGGGGGCGTACTATGGCTACACCTTC.

The chain links TRBV5-1 to TRBJ2-3, with TRBD2 as a possible D gene (5 bases). The CDR3 sequence is 15 residues long. V dropped 0 bases and J dropped 4 bases, with 12 bases sitting between them. Germline CDR1 reads SGHRS; CDR2 reads YFSETQ. The CDR3 DNA reads TGCGCCAGCAGCTTGGTAGCTCGGGGATCAGATACGCAGTATTTT. It encodes CASSLVARGSDTQYF. The variable domain in full, with the rest retrieved from reference TRBV5-1 and TRBJ2-3, is KAGVTQTPRYLIKTRGQQVTLSCSPISGHRSVSWYQQTPGQGLQFLFEYFSETQRNKGNFPGRFSGRQFSNSRSEMNVSTLELGDSALYLCASSLVARGSDTQYFGPGTRLTVL.

The genes are TRBV7-9 and TRBJ2-1; 12 nucleotides match TRBD2. V trimming: 2 bases; J trimming: 10 bases; junction bases outside the gene matches: 6. The CDR3 length is 15 residues. In germline, CDR1 is SEHNR, CDR2 FQNEAQ (reference sequence). CDR3 sequence (DNA): TGTGCCAGCAGCTTATCTAGCGGGGGGGTGAGGGAGCAGTTCTTC. It translates to CASSLSSGGVREQFF.

The CDR3 loop is CASSLAAAREDTQYF. The CDR3 DNA sequence: TGCGCCAGCAGCTTGGCGGCAGCGAGGGAAGATACGCAGTATTTT. The chain recombines TRBV5-1 with TRBJ2-3; D perhaps matches TRBD2 (5 bases). Germline CDR1 reads SGHRS; CDR2 reads YFSETQ. V was cut by 0 bases and J by 5 bases, with 13 bases left in between. There are 15 residues in the CDR3.

The chain carries TRBV28 and TRBJ2-7; 10 positions match TRBD1. This CDR3 comprises 15 residues. Per germline, CDR1 MDHEN and CDR2 SYDVKM. J was trimmed by 7 bases and V by 6 bases; bases with no gene match: 12. The CDR3 sequence: CASSTPGTGVREQYF. CDR3 DNA sequence: TGTGCCAGCAGCACCCCCGGGACAGGGGTCAGAGAGCAGTACTTC.

This clone has a single count. V is TRBV4-1 and J is TRBJ1-4; TRBD1 matches at 9 bases. The CDR3 contains 15 residues. Losses at the gene ends were 4 bases for V and 6 bases for J; bases not matched to a gene: 6. Germline V gene lookup returns CDR1 MGHRA and CDR2 YSYEKL. CDR3 protein: CASSLRDRVDEKLFF. CDR3 sequence (DNA): TGCGCCAGCAGCCTCCGGGACAGGGTGGATGAAAAACTGTTTTTT.

V is TRBV5-6 and J is TRBJ2-2; D ambiguous. The CDR3 contains 14 residues. Germline loops: CDR1 SGHDT, CDR2 YYEEEE. Trimming took off 4 bases at V and 0 bases at J, with 7 bases between the two ends. The CDR3 region is CASSLLANTGELFF. The CDR3 bases are TGTGCCAGCAGCCTTCTAGCGAACACCGGGGAGCTGTTTTTT.

The chain employs TRBV5-6 and TRBJ2-7; weak D call: TRBD2 (5 bases). The germline CDR1 and CDR2 sequences are SGHDT and YYEEEE. CDR3 length equals 13 residues. Trimming cost V 6 bases and J 3 bases, with 13 bases left between them. CDR3 sequence reads: CASTRTGLYEQYF. CDR3 bases: TGTGCCAGCACCAGGACTGGTCTCTACGAGCAGTACTTC.

This chain joins TRBV25-1 and TRBJ2-1; D call uncertain. This CDR3 has 15 amino acids. CDR1 MGHDK and CDR2 SYGVNS come from the germline V gene. With 2 bases removed from V and 7 bases from J, the gap between germline ends came to 15 bases. The CDR3 DNA is TGTGCCAGCAGTGAACCGGGTCCTAATTATAATGAGCAGTTCTTC. It translates to CASSEPGPNYNEQFF. The entire variable domain, with the rest obtained from reference TRBV25-1 and TRBJ2-1, is as follows: EADIYQTPRYLVIGTGKKITLECSQTMGHDKMYWYQQDPGMELHLIHYSYGVNSTEKGDLSSESTVSRIRTEHFPLTLESARPSHTSQYLCASSEPGPNYNEQFFGPGTRLTVL.

The chain is built from TRBV2 and TRBJ2-6; tentative D call: TRBD2 (6 bases). CDR3 length equals 15 residues. Looked up from germline, CDR1 is SNHLY and CDR2 is FYNNEI. The V and J ends lost 4 bases and 3 bases respectively, with 10 bases between them. CDR3 protein: CASSVVAVGANVLTF. For the CDR3, the DNA is TGTGCCAGCAGTGTGGTAGCGGTTGGGGCCAACGTCCTGACTTTC.

This clone was seen once. V is TRBV7-9 and J is TRBJ2-1, with 12 bases fitting TRBD2. V shed 5 bases, J shed 9 bases, and the junction held 14 bases outside the gene matches. Germline V CDR1 and CDR2: SEHNR, FQNEAQ (reference sequence). This CDR3 comprises 17 residues. CDR3: CASSRIFPSGRAGEQFF. Written as DNA, the CDR3 is TGTGCCAGCAGCCGTATCTTTCCTAGCGGGAGGGCCGGTGAGCAGTTCTTC. The full variable domain, its missing parts supplied by reference TRBV7-9 and TRBJ2-1, is DTGVSQNPRHKITKRGQNVTFRCDPISEHNRLYWYRQTLGQGPEFLTYFQNEAQLEKSRLLSDRFSAERPKGSFSTLEIQRTEQGDSAMYLCASSRIFPSGRAGEQFFGPGTRLTVL.

In DNA form, the CDR3 reads TGTGCCAGCAGCGAACAGGGGTTTGCTAATCAGCCCCAGCATTTT. Translated: CASSEQGFANQPQHF. The chain couples TRBV5-8 to TRBJ1-5, with 7 bases matching TRBD1. Per the germline V gene, CDR1 is SGHTS and CDR2 is YDEGEE. The CDR3 is made up of 15 amino acids. V gave up 4 bases and J gave up 4 bases; unmatched junction bases: 8.

The chain uses TRBV2 and TRBJ2-7; D is ambiguous. The germline CDR1 and CDR2 sequences are SNHLY and FYNNEI. Trimming left V 7 bases short and J 6 bases short, with 16 bases between. The CDR3 runs to 13 residues. DNA for the CDR3: TGTGCCAGCACCCCTATGGTAATCGGCGAGCAGTACTTC. This gives the protein CASTPMVIGEQYF.

This chain joins TRBV4-1 and TRBJ2-3, with 10 bases fitting TRBD2. The germline V gene has CDR1 MGHRA and CDR2 YSYEKL. CDR3 length equals 16 residues. J lost 2 bases, V lost 2 bases, and 4 bases had no gene match. In DNA, the CDR3 is TGCGCCAGCAGCCAACACCTAGCGGGAGCCACAGATACGCAGTATTTT. This codes for CASSQHLAGATDTQYF.

This chain uses TRBV4-1 with TRBJ2-3, with TRBD1 matching 7 bases. Looked up from germline, CDR1 is MGHRA and CDR2 is YSYEKL. V was pared by 2 bases and J by 1 base, with 6 bases of the junction left unmatched. This CDR3 spans 16 amino acids. CDR3 residues: CASSQLTGLGTDTQYF. CDR3 nucleotides: TGCGCCAGCAGCCAATTGACAGGGCTTGGCACAGATACGCAGTATTTT.

This rearrangement joins TRBV9 to TRBJ1-5; D is perhaps TRBD1 (5 bases). The germline gives CDR1 SGDLS, CDR2 YYNGEE. There are 14 residues in the CDR3. V was clipped by 2 bases and J by 7 bases, with 13 bases between them. This chain's CDR3 is CASSVGGSRQPQHF. Written as DNA, the CDR3 is TGTGCCAGCAGCGTTGGGGGGTCAAGGCAGCCCCAGCATTTT. The variable domain in full, completed from reference TRBV9 and TRBJ1-5, reads DSGVTQTPKHLITATGQRVTLRCSPRSGDLSVYWYQQSLDQGLQFLIQYYNGEERAKGNILERFSAQQFPDLHSELNLSSLELGDSALYFCASSVGGSRQPQHFGDGTRLSIL.

The chain joins TRBV4-1 to TRBJ1-1; a weak D match, TRBD1 (5 bases). The CDR3 contains 12 residues. CDR1 is MGHRA and CDR2 is YSYEKL in the germline V gene. Between the trimmed V and J ends, which lost 3 bases and 7 bases, there was a span of 9 bases. The CDR3: CASSHNRHEAFF. DNA for the CDR3: TGCGCCAGCAGCCATAACAGGCATGAAGCTTTCTTT.